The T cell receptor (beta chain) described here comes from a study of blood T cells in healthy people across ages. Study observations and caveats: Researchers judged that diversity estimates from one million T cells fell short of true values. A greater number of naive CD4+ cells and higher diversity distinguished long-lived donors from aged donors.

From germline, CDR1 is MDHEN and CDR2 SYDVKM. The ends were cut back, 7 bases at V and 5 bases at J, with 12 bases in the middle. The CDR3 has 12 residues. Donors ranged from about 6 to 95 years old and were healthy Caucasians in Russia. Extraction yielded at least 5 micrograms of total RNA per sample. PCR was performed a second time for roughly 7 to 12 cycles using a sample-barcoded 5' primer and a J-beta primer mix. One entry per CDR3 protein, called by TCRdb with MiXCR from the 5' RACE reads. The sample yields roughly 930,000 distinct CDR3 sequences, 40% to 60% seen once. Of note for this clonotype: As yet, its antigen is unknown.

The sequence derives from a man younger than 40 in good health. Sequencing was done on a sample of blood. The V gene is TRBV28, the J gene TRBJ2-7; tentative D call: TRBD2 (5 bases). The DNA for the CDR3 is TGTGCCAGCAATACTGCCGGGGACGAGCAGTACTTC. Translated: CASNTAGDEQYF.